These 27 T cell receptor beta chains came from one sample sequenced in a study of cytotoxic CD8 clonotypes in ibrutinib-treated CLL. TCRdb keeps only in-frame clones here, not all; method: immunoSEQ multiplex PCR. The sample yields 150,000 to 200,000 clones, approximately 90% seen once. This sample comprised PBMCs, obtained at disease progression, from a patient treated with ibrutinib. All receptors come from a human donor with chronic lymphocytic leukemia.

The rearrangement uses TRBV5-1 and TRBJ2-1; D gene unclear. The V gene's germline CDR1 is SGHRS and CDR2 YFSETQ. V lost 0 bases to trimming and J lost 5 bases, with 12 bases between them. CDR3 length: 15 residues. CDR3 DNA sequence: TGCGCCAGCAGCTTGGTTCTAAGGGCTAACAATGAGCAGTTCTTC. As protein: CASSLVLRANNEQFF.

J is TRBJ2-7 and V is TRBV28; 10 nucleotides align to TRBD2. The CDR3 sequence is 15 residues long. Germline CDR1 is MDHEN and CDR2 is SYDVKM. After removal of 3 bases from V and 5 bases from J, the junction contained 7 bases not matched to a gene. The CDR3 DNA follows: TGTGCCAGCAGTTTTATGCTAGCGGGAGTTAACGAGCAGTACTTC. Translated: CASSFMLAGVNEQYF.

The chain joins TRBV11-3 to TRBJ2-7; D may be TRBD1 (6 bases). The CDR3 sequence is 13 residues long. Germline V lookup: CDR1 SGHNT, CDR2 YENEEA. The V and J ends lost 3 bases and 3 bases respectively, with 9 bases between them. CDR3 nucleotide sequence: TGTGCCAGCAGCTTTCTAGGGGGCTACGAGCAGTACTTC. It specifies CASSFLGGYEQYF. Full variable domain (remainder filled in from reference TRBV11-3 and TRBJ2-7): EAGVVQSPRYKIIEKKQPVAFWCNPISGHNTLYWYLQNLGQGPELLIRYENEEAVDDSQLPKDRFSAERLKGVDSTLKIQPAELGDSAVYLCASSFLGGYEQYFGPGTRLTVT.

The V and J genes are TRBV28 and TRBJ2-1; tentatively, D is TRBD2 (6 bases). The V gene lost 5 bases and the J gene lost 0 bases, with 14 bases spanning the gap. This CDR3 has 16 residues. Germline CDR1 MDHEN, CDR2 SYDVKM. CDR3 sequence (DNA): TGTGCCAGCAGTCAGGTAGGAGGGAGCTCCTACAATGAGCAGTTCTTC. Protein sequence: CASSQVGGSSYNEQFF.

This rearrangement joins TRBV29-1 to TRBJ2-5, with 15 bases that match TRBD2. This CDR3 contains 16 residues. The junction had 12 bases not matched to a gene; V was cut back by 8 bases and J by 5 bases. Germline lookup yields CDR1 SQVTM and CDR2 ANQGSEA. The CDR3 reads CSTSLGLAGGGETQYF. Here the CDR3 DNA reads TGCAGCACTAGCCTGGGACTAGCGGGAGGAGGCGAGACCCAGTACTTC.

The chain couples TRBV5-8 to TRBJ1-5; possible D gene TRBD1, 6 bases. This CDR3 spans 16 amino acids. In germline, CDR1 is SGHTS, CDR2 YDEGEE. Trimming shortened V by 0 bases and J by 3 bases, and 13 bases separated the two germline ends. CDR3 in DNA: TGTGCCAGCAGCTTGGCCGGACAGCGATTCAATCAGCCCCAGCATTTT. This translates into CASSLAGQRFNQPQHF.

The gene calls are TRBV19 and TRBJ2-7; D is ambiguous. Germline lookup yields CDR1 LNHDA and CDR2 SQIVND (reference sequence). The CDR3 loop spans 14 amino acids. V gave up 4 bases and J gave up 0 bases, with 10 bases separating them. CDR3 sequence reads: CASSTQVNSYEQYF. The CDR3 nucleotides are TGTGCCAGTAGTACCCAGGTGAACTCCTACGAGCAGTACTTC. Complete variable domain (other parts from reference TRBV19 and TRBJ2-7): DGGITQSPKYLFRKEGQNVTLSCEQNLNHDAMYWYRQDPGQGLRLIYYSQIVNDFQKGDIAEGYSVSREKKESFPLTVTSAQKNPTAFYLCASSTQVNSYEQYFGPGTRLTVT.

This clone has a single count. The genes are TRBV6-5 and TRBJ2-1; 12 positions agree with TRBD1. The germline V gene has CDR1 MNHEY and CDR2 SVGAGI. CDR3 length: 15 amino acids. Losses at the gene ends were 10 bases for V and 6 bases for J; bases not matched to a gene: 10. In nucleotides, the CDR3 is TGTGCCACCATGCCCCCGGGACAGGGGGCCAATGAGCAGTTCTTC. Its translation is CATMPPGQGANEQFF.

The chain carries TRBV11-2 and TRBJ1-1; D is uncertain. The V end was cut by 5 bases, the J end by 4 bases, with 11 bases between. Germline CDR1 is SGHAT and CDR2 is FQNNGV. The CDR3 sequence is 13 residues long. CDR3 nucleotides: TGTGCCAGCAGCATAGGGTGGGGCACTGAAGCTTTCTTT. Translated, it gives CASSIGWGTEAFF.

This chain links TRBV27 with TRBJ2-2; 7 nucleotides match TRBD2. V shed 1 base, J shed 6 bases, and the junction held 2 bases outside the gene matches. The CDR3 is 14 amino acids. CDR1 and CDR2 (germline): MNHEY, SMNVEV (reference sequence). The CDR3 DNA follows: TGTGCCAGCAGTTTATGGCTAGCGGCCGGGGAGCTGTTTTTT. Its translation: CASSLWLAAGELFF.

V gene TRBV28 combines with J gene TRBJ2-3; D uncertain. Germline V gene data show CDR1 as MDHEN and CDR2 as SYDVKM. The CDR3 is made up of 13 amino acids. Trimming cost V 6 bases and J 2 bases, with 9 bases left between them. CDR3 region: CASSLVPTDTQYF. CDR3 sequence (DNA): TGTGCCAGCAGCTTAGTTCCCACAGATACGCAGTATTTT.

The chain recombines TRBV5-1 with TRBJ2-3; no firm D call. Germline lookup yields CDR1 SGHRS and CDR2 YFSETQ. V shed 0 bases and J shed 2 bases, with 13 bases lying between them. The CDR3 runs 16 residues. CDR3 coding DNA: TGCGCCAGCAGCTTGGGAACAGCGATTCACACAGATACGCAGTATTTT. This translates into CASSLGTAIHTDTQYF. Full variable domain (outside the CDR3, taken from reference TRBV5-1 and TRBJ2-3): KAGVTQTPRYLIKTRGQQVTLSCSPISGHRSVSWYQQTPGQGLQFLFEYFSETQRNKGNFPGRFSGRQFSNSRSEMNVSTLELGDSALYLCASSLGTAIHTDTQYFGPGTRLTVL.

J is TRBJ1-2 and V is TRBV4-1; no firm D call. The V gene's germline CDR1 is MGHRA and CDR2 YSYEKL. The CDR3 consists of 15 residues. V was pared by 1 base and J by 5 bases, with 14 bases between. CDR3 residues: CASSQAQQYLYGYTF. The CDR3 DNA is TGCGCCAGCAGCCAAGCCCAACAGTATTTATATGGCTACACCTTC.

The genes are TRBV9 and TRBJ2-7; the D is unclear. Germline CDR1 SGDLS, CDR2 YYNGEE. The CDR3 is made up of 15 amino acids. The ends were cut back, 4 bases at V and 3 bases at J, with 17 bases in the middle. In DNA, the CDR3 is TGTGCCAGCAGCCCCTCCCCAGTCAGGTTCTACGAGCAGTACTTC. Its protein is CASSPSPVRFYEQYF.

The chain employs TRBV19 and TRBJ1-1; D ambiguous. Germline-derived CDR1 and CDR2 are LNHDA and SQIVND (reference sequence). The V end lost 4 bases, the J end lost 4 bases, and 7 bases lay between the germline ends. The CDR3 extends over 12 amino acids. DNA of the CDR3: TGTGCCAGTAGTAGTAAGGCCACTGAAGCTTTCTTT. This gives the protein CASSSKATEAFF.

J is TRBJ1-3 and V is TRBV11-3, with 11 bases identical to TRBD1. The CDR3 consists of 15 residues. Germline values: CDR1 SGHNT, CDR2 YENEEA. The ends lost 5 bases at V and 5 bases at J; junction bases unmatched: 5. The CDR3 sequence is CASSNGTGGRNTIYF. In DNA, the CDR3 is TGTGCCAGCAGCAACGGGACAGGGGGAAGAAACACCATATATTTT.

The chain carries TRBV18 and TRBJ1-4; D is possibly TRBD1 (5 bases). In germline, CDR1 is KGHSH, CDR2 LQKENI. The CDR3 sequence is 13 residues long. The V gene lost 3 bases and the J gene lost 14 bases, with 16 bases spanning the gap. The CDR3 DNA sequence: TGTGCCAGCTCACCGGAGGGACTGGAATTGCTGTTTTTT. It yields the protein CASSPEGLELLFF.

The gene calls are TRBV5-3 and TRBJ2-7; possible D gene TRBD1, 6 bases. TRBV5-3 is treated as an ORF (open reading frame) with a function not yet certain. V gave up 0 bases and J gave up 3 bases, with 13 bases separating them. The length of the CDR3 is 15 residues. The CDR3 region has the DNA TGTGCCAGAAGCTTGGATGGGGGCCCCTTCTACGAGCAGTACTTC. Its translation is CARSLDGGPFYEQYF.

This clone was seen a single time. This chain connects TRBV7-2 to TRBJ2-1, with 11 bases fitting TRBD1. The CDR3 runs 14 residues. V shed 5 bases and J 4 bases; nucleotides not matched to a gene: 1. Germline CDR1 and CDR2: SGHTA and FQGNSA. CDR3 protein: CASSGDRGYNEQFF. For the CDR3, the DNA is TGTGCCAGCAGCGGGGACAGGGGGTACAATGAGCAGTTCTTC.

The chain carries TRBV4-3 and TRBJ1-3, with D perhaps matching TRBD1 (5 bases). Trimming cost V 0 bases and J 5 bases, with 14 bases left between them. The CDR3 spans 16 residues. CDR1 LGHNA and CDR2 YSLEER come from the germline V gene. DNA of the CDR3: TGCGCCAGCAGCCAAGACAGGGAAGGGATCCGAAACACCATATATTTT. This codes for CASSQDREGIRNTIYF.

The CDR3, as DNA: TGTGCCAGCAGCTTAAGACAGGGGATCGATACGCAGTATTTT. Translated, it gives CASSLRQGIDTQYF. The chain combines TRBV11-3 with TRBJ2-3; 8 bases line up with TRBD1. CDR1 is SGHNT, CDR2 YENEEA, per germline. The length of the CDR3 is 14 residues. V shed 2 bases and J 6 bases; nucleotides not matched to a gene: 4.

In DNA, the CDR3 is TGCGCCAGCAGCCAAGATCAGAGGGTTGGGGCTTTCTTT. This codes for CASSQDQRVGAFF. This rearrangement joins TRBV4-1 to TRBJ1-1; unclear D gene. Trimming took off 0 bases at V and 11 bases at J, with 13 bases between the two ends. Germline V lookup: CDR1 MGHRA, CDR2 YSYEKL. The length of the CDR3 is 13 residues.

The chain has TRBV4-1 and TRBJ2-2; 10 nucleotides agree with TRBD2. Looked up from germline, CDR1 is MGHRA and CDR2 is YSYEKL. Trimming cost V 4 bases and J 6 bases; bases outside gene matches: 8. The CDR3 is 16 residues long. CDR3 coding DNA: TGCGCCAGCAGCCCTCAGCGGGAGGGCCCGCCCGGGGAGCTGTTTTTT. Translated, it gives CASSPQREGPPGELFF.

This chain connects TRBV11-2 to TRBJ2-7; D is undetermined. The CDR3 covers 12 residues. Deletions cut 3 bases from V and 4 bases from J, with 7 bases between. From germline, CDR1 is SGHAT and CDR2 FQNNGV. In DNA form, the CDR3 reads TGTGCCAGCAGCTTTTTGGAGTACGAGCAGTACTTC. Encoded protein: CASSFLEYEQYF. The entire variable domain, with the rest obtained from reference TRBV11-2 and TRBJ2-7, is as follows: EAGVAQSPRYKIIEKRQSVAFWCNPISGHATLYWYQQILGQGPKLLIQFQNNGVVDDSQLPKDRFSAERLKGVDSTLKIQPAKLEDSAVYLCASSFLEYEQYFGPGTRLTVT.

This clone has just a few counts. This sequence joins TRBV19 and TRBJ1-1, with TRBD1 identical over 8 bases. The V gene end was trimmed by 3 bases and the J gene end by 6 bases; junction bases not matched to a gene: 15. Germline CDR1 reads LNHDA; CDR2 reads SQIVND (reference sequence). The CDR3 runs to 17 residues. In nucleotides, the CDR3 is TGTGCCAGTAGTATCTTTCAGGGGGCGAGTATTAATCCTGAAGCTTTCTTT. Its translation: CASSIFQGASINPEAFF.

The chain has TRBV2 and TRBJ2-2, with TRBD2 matching 8 bases. Germline CDR1 is SNHLY and CDR2 is FYNNEI. Trimming removed 8 bases from V and 4 bases from J; junction bases left unmatched: 12. This CDR3 has 16 residues. CDR3 amino acids: CASCGGRLFVTGELFF. CDR3 DNA sequence: TGTGCCAGCTGCGGGGGGCGCTTATTTGTCACCGGGGAGCTGTTTTTT.

This clone was seen a few times. This sequence joins TRBV4-3 and TRBJ2-1; the D is unclear. The CDR3 is 16 residues long. In germline, CDR1 is LGHNA, CDR2 YSLEER. The V gene lost 0 bases and the J gene lost 1 base, with 10 bases spanning the gap. CDR3 amino acids: CASSQDTGPSYNEQFF. Written as DNA, the CDR3 is TGCGCCAGCAGCCAAGATACGGGCCCTTCCTACAATGAGCAGTTCTTC.